This T cell receptor (beta chain) is drawn from a study of cytomegalovirus exposure and HLA in healthy donors (TCRdb year 2017). For context, the study as a whole: According to a later analysis, the 120 or so validation repertoires were produced on the same platform as the approximately 690 repertoires of the first cohort. The study aimed to test whether signatures of past pathogen exposure could be identified by cataloging public T cell receptors. In addition to the first cohort of approximately 670 subjects, a separate validation cohort of some 120 different subjects was used. The study combined high-throughput TCR immunosequencing, statistical association of individual TCRs with disease status, and machine learning to predict cytomegalovirus infection status. Results the study describes overall, beyond this receptor: A later analysis found that TCRs clustered in the first cohort also tended to co-occur in the approximately 120 validation repertoires, with 90% to 95% of cluster scores above 0. Cytomegalovirus status was reported to be diagnosed by the classifier with high specificity and sensitivity in both the original and validation cohorts. The study gave a list of 150 to 200 TCR beta chains associated with cytomegalovirus. A few of the identified cytomegalovirus-associated TCR beta chains were confirmed in vitro to be specific for cytomegalovirus antigens. According to the authors, the approach could potentially be generalized to other disease states and immunological phenotypes. Across donors, most TCR sequences were observed very rarely, whereas some public TCRs were present in many individuals. The validation cohort had no HLA typing available for a later analysis, so co-occurrence within that cohort was assessed over all 120 or so repertoires.

Separate from the approximately 670-subject first cohort, the validation cohort of over 90 subjects was the group to which the donors belonged. On this clone: What antigen it recognizes has not been identified. The sample holds no much larger clone one base away, and base qualities are not on file.

Libraries were constructed by the immunoSEQ multiplex PCR assay. In the paper's pipeline: A statistical classification framework was developed to diagnose cytomegalovirus status using the catalog of TCR beta chain sequences. Imported from immuneACCESS, the table was reduced by TCRdb to in-frame sequences with V and J called. These copies leave out some clones; in studies compared against another copy, an unresolved V gene accounts for under half, and the cause of the remainder is not known. The D gene and trimming were derived from the DNA, and the V and J assignments and clone size from that table. The sample includes around 60,000 clones, with 90% to 96% observed a single time. 1% to 1.5% of the sample goes to the ten largest clones. The CDR3, from cysteine to phenylalanine, totals 13 residues. The DNA shown is the 39-base CDR3, in frame from base 1. The germline V gene encodes CDR1 SGHAT and CDR2 FQNNGV. V loses 4 bases, J loses 5 bases, and the germline ends lie 9 bases apart.

Sequenced material: PBMCs. The sequence was obtained from a young woman in good health and CMV-seronegative. The chain links TRBV11-2 with TRBJ2-1, with the D segment identity uncertain. The CDR3 amino acid sequence is: CASSSRRDNEQFF. The nucleotide sequence reads TGTGCCAGCAGCTCCCGCCGGGACAATGAGCAGTTCTTC.